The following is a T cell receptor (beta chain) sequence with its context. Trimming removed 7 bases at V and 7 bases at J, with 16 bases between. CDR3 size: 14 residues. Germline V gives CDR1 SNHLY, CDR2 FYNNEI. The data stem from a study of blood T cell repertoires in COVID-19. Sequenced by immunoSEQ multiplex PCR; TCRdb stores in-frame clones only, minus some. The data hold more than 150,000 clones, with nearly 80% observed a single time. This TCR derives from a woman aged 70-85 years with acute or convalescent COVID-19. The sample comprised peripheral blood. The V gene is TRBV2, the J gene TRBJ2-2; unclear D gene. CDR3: CASTPQRGIGELFF. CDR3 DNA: TGTGCCAGCACGCCGCAGCGAGGCATCGGGGAGCTGTTTTTT.